This passage covers 27 T cell receptor beta chains from one sample sequenced in a study of CD8+ T cells in alopecia areata. Treatment described: oral pan-JAK inhibitor, 5-10 mg twice daily. RNA extraction and reverse transcription yielded cDNA as sequencing template. The data were produced by immunoSEQ multiplex PCR, yet TCRdb's version contains in-frame clones alone and is incomplete. The sample holds 270,000 or so clones, 55% to 70% seen once. Sequencing used CD4+ T cells sorted from blood, obtained at week 24, from a patient treated with tofacitinib. These receptor sequences come from a human donor with alopecia areata.

This clone was picked up a small number of times. The chain joins TRBV7-9 to TRBJ1-6; D not certain. In germline, CDR1 is SEHNR, CDR2 FQNEAQ (reference sequence). V lost 5 bases and J lost 10, with 15 bases in between. The CDR3 has 14 residues. The CDR3 DNA is TGTGCCAGCAGCAACGAGGGCCCGGGATCACCCCTCCACTTT. Translated: CASSNEGPGSPLHF.

This clone was observed a few times. The chain uses TRBV2 and TRBJ1-6; no reliable D call. This CDR3 contains 16 residues. Germline V CDR1 and CDR2: SNHLY, FYNNEI. V was pared by 7 bases and J by 0 bases, with 13 bases between. CDR3 coding DNA: TGTGCCAGCAATGGGAGGGAATACTCCTATAATTCACCCCTCCACTTT. Translated: CASNGREYSYNSPLHF.

Only a few counts were recorded for this clone. The chain is built from TRBV7-2 and TRBJ1-2; D is perhaps TRBD1 (6 bases). V was shortened by 4 bases and J by 3 bases, with 12 bases between the two germline ends. Germline V CDR1 and CDR2: SGHTA, FQGNSA. The CDR3 has 14 residues. CDR3 residues: CASSSATGYYGYTF. The CDR3 DNA reads TGTGCCAGCAGCTCAGCTACAGGGTACTATGGCTACACCTTC.

This clone has a handful of counts. The chain employs TRBV29-1 and TRBJ1-2; D is undetermined. The CDR3 totals 11 residues. V gave up 4 bases and J gave up 8 bases, with 11 bases separating them. Germline assignment: CDR1 SQVTM and CDR2 ANQGSEA. In DNA form, the CDR3 reads TGCAGCGTTGGTTCCGGGCCAGGCTACACCTTC. As protein: CSVGSGPGYTF.

The rearrangement links TRBV28 to TRBJ2-4, with D possibly TRBD1 on 5 matching bases. The CDR3 sequence is 16 residues long. V was clipped by 5 bases and J by 0 bases, with 14 bases between them. Germline values: CDR1 MDHEN, CDR2 SYDVKM. The CDR3 DNA follows: TGTGCCAGCAGTCCCTCCAGGACACTAGCCAAAAACATTCAGTACTTC. Protein product: CASSPSRTLAKNIQYF.

CDR3 protein: CAWSGDFANTGELFF. CDR3 in DNA: TGTGCCTGGAGCGGGGACTTCGCGAACACCGGGGAGCTGTTTTTT. The rearrangement links TRBV30 to TRBJ2-2; a possible D gene is TRBD2 (6 bases). The CDR3 is 15 residues long. Per germline, CDR1 GTSNPN and CDR2 SVGIG (reference sequence). V lost 3 bases and J 0 bases, leaving 11 bases between the germline ends.

The CDR3 DNA sequence: TGTGCCTGGAGTAGCTCCCGCGGACAGCCACCACACACTGAAGCTTTCTTT. It codes for CAWSSSRGQPPHTEAFF. This chain connects TRBV30 to TRBJ1-1, with D perhaps TRBD1 (6 bases). CDR3 length: 17 amino acids. Germline CDR1 and CDR2: GTSNPN and SVGIG (reference sequence). V shed 2 bases and J shed 3 bases, with 22 bases lying between them.

This clone appeared a single time. The gene calls are TRBV29-1 and TRBJ2-5; 10 positions agree with TRBD2. Germline trimming cut 6 bases from V and 2 bases from J; bases unmatched to any gene: 6. From germline, CDR1 is SQVTM and CDR2 ANQGSEA. CDR3 length equals 14 residues. CDR3: CSVQLAGPQETQYF. For the CDR3, the DNA is TGCAGCGTGCAACTAGCGGGGCCACAAGAGACCCAGTACTTC.

This chain links TRBV4-1 with TRBJ1-4, with 7 bases fitting TRBD1. The germline CDR1 and CDR2 sequences are MGHRA and YSYEKL. The CDR3 runs 16 residues. The V gene end was trimmed by 3 bases and the J gene end by 7 bases; junction bases not matched to a gene: 11. CDR3 in amino acids: CASSQLGWTGSEKLFF. DNA for the CDR3: TGCGCCAGCAGCCAGCTCGGATGGACAGGCTCTGAAAAACTGTTTTTT.

This chain connects TRBV9 to TRBJ2-2; a weak D match, TRBD2 (5 bases). CDR1 is SGDLS, CDR2 YYNGEE, per germline. V was pared by 2 bases and J by 5 bases, with 16 bases between. This CDR3 contains 16 residues. The CDR3 nucleotides read TGTGCCAGCAGCGTTAGCCCCTCTACTAGTACCGGGGAGCTGTTTTTT. Its translation is CASSVSPSTSTGELFF.

The chain couples TRBV4-2 to TRBJ2-2; D unresolved. Germline CDR1 LGHNA, CDR2 YNFKEQ. The CDR3 sequence is 14 residues long. V lost 4 bases to trimming and J lost 1 base, with 7 bases between them. CDR3 in DNA: TGTGCCAGCAGCCTGAACAGGAACACCGGGGAGCTGTTTTTT. Translated: CASSLNRNTGELFF.

The V and J genes are TRBV30 and TRBJ1-3; maybe TRBD1 (5 bases). The CDR3 spans 14 residues. CDR1 GTSNPN and CDR2 SVGIG come from the germline V gene (reference sequence). Trimming stripped 3 bases from V and 3 bases from J, with 12 bases between. The CDR3 here is CAWSPAGLGNTIYF. The CDR3 nucleotides are TGTGCCTGGAGCCCGGCGGGGCTTGGAAACACCATATATTTT.

This clone appeared once. This sequence joins TRBV28 and TRBJ1-5, with D hard to call. The CDR3 runs 13 residues. The germline V and J ends were trimmed by 5 bases and 4 bases, with 9 bases remaining between them. Germline lookup yields CDR1 MDHEN and CDR2 SYDVKM. This CDR3 reads CASSRSGNQPQHF. The CDR3 region has the DNA TGTGCCAGCAGTAGGAGCGGGAATCAGCCCCAGCATTTT.

This clone was found a few times. The chain links TRBV29-1 to TRBJ2-2, with D possibly being TRBD1 (6 bases). CDR3 length: 16 amino acids. Germline V gene lookup returns CDR1 SQVTM and CDR2 ANQGSEA. V was cut by 4 bases and J by 0 bases, with 15 bases left in between. The chain's CDR3 is CSVAGQSYANTGELFF. In DNA, the CDR3 is TGCAGCGTTGCCGGACAGTCTTACGCGAACACCGGGGAGCTGTTTTTT.

The V and J genes are TRBV7-9 and TRBJ1-2; possible D gene TRBD1, 5 bases. V dropped 2 bases and J dropped 8 bases, with 15 bases sitting between them. Germline-derived CDR1 and CDR2 are SEHNR and FQNEAQ (reference sequence). The CDR3 spans 14 residues. CDR3 sequence reads: CASSLNPGSGGYTF. CDR3 coding DNA: TGTGCCAGCAGCTTAAATCCAGGGAGTGGCGGCTACACCTTC.

The CDR3 is CAFGTGVITNEKLFF. The CDR3 bases are TGTGCCTTTGGGACAGGGGTCATCACTAATGAAAAACTGTTTTTT. This sequence joins TRBV30 and TRBJ1-4, with 10 bases aligning to TRBD1. The CDR3 extends over 15 amino acids. The junction had 7 bases not matched to a gene; V was cut back by 7 bases and J by 2 bases. Germline CDR1 and CDR2: GTSNPN and SVGIG (reference sequence).

The chain employs TRBV7-2 and TRBJ2-2; D is possibly TRBD1 (5 bases). Per germline, CDR1 SGHTA and CDR2 FQGNSA. This CDR3 has 15 amino acids. With 2 bases removed from V and 7 bases from J, the gap between germline ends came to 14 bases. In nucleotides, the CDR3 is TGTGCCAGCAGCTTATTGTATCAGGGCGGCGGGGAGCTGTTTTTT. Its translation is CASSLLYQGGGELFF.

Only a few counts were recorded for this clone. The rearrangement joins TRBV19 to TRBJ2-1, with D possibly being TRBD1 (7 bases). The CDR3 has 15 amino acids. The V gene lost 10 bases and the J gene lost 5 bases, with 21 bases spanning the gap. In germline, CDR1 is LNHDA, CDR2 SQIVND (reference sequence). CDR3 region: CATRPRGTANNEQFF. The CDR3 nucleotides are TGTGCCACTAGACCTCGCGGGACAGCCAACAATGAGCAGTTCTTC.

The chain combines TRBV7-3 with TRBJ2-7, with D tentatively TRBD1 or TRBD2 (5 bases each). The CDR3 has 14 residues. Trimming cost V 1 base and J 3 bases, with 10 bases left between them. Per germline, CDR1 SGHTA and CDR2 FQGTGA. CDR3 sequence: CASSLSAGSYEQYF. The CDR3 DNA is TGTGCCAGCAGCTTAAGTGCAGGGAGCTACGAGCAGTACTTC.

This chain links TRBV28 with TRBJ2-7; D remains ambiguous. CDR3 length: 13 residues. V was trimmed by 2 bases and J by 2 bases, leaving 7 bases between them. The V gene's germline CDR1 is MDHEN and CDR2 SYDVKM. Written as DNA, the CDR3 is TGTGCCAGCAGTTTACAGGCCCCCTACGAGCAGTACTTC. Amino acids: CASSLQAPYEQYF.

The chain uses TRBV7-9 and TRBJ1-5; tentatively, D is TRBD1 (5 bases). Per germline, CDR1 SEHNR and CDR2 FQNEAQ (reference sequence). The CDR3 is 11 residues long. V was trimmed by 5 bases and J by 16 bases, leaving 15 bases between them. The CDR3 DNA reads as TGTGCCAGCAGCGAGGCGGGGGTTCCTCATTTT. Protein: CASSEAGVPHF.

V usage is TRBV5-4 and J usage is TRBJ1-4; D is uncertain. Trimming stripped 3 bases from V and 0 bases from J, with 15 bases between. This CDR3 comprises 17 residues. Germline V gene lookup returns CDR1 SGHNT and CDR2 YYREEE (reference sequence). CDR3 bases: TGTGCCAGCAGCTCTCGGCGTCAATGGACAACTAATGAAAAACTGTTTTTT. This codes for CASSSRRQWTTNEKLFF.

The chain has TRBV11-2 and TRBJ2-5; 9 bases agree with TRBD1. Trimming removed 8 bases from V and 2 bases from J; junction bases left unmatched: 12. CDR1 and CDR2 from the germline V gene are SGHAT and FQNNGV. The CDR3 sequence is 16 residues long. CDR3 sequence reads: CASGRRRTGEQETQYF. Written as DNA, the CDR3 is TGTGCCAGCGGGAGAAGGAGGACAGGGGAACAAGAGACCCAGTACTTC.

The chain carries TRBV2 and TRBJ2-5; 13 bases are a match to TRBD2. This CDR3 is 16 amino acids long. V trimming: 4 bases; J trimming: 7 bases; junction bases outside the gene matches: 9. Germline V lookup: CDR1 SNHLY, CDR2 FYNNEI. For the CDR3, the DNA is TGTGCCAGCAGTGGACCGACTAGCGGGGGGACGGGGACCCAGTACTTC. This sequence encodes CASSGPTSGGTGTQYF.

The chain joins TRBV7-8 to TRBJ2-5, with D possibly being TRBD1 (6 bases). The CDR3 totals 14 residues. Germline CDR1 and CDR2: SGHVS and FQNEAQ. V was cut by 1 base and J by 7 bases, with 13 bases left in between. The CDR3 DNA follows: TGTGCCAGCAGCTTAGGCACAGGGTCGGGGACCCAGTACTTC. Encoded protein: CASSLGTGSGTQYF.

The chain links TRBV2 to TRBJ1-6; a weak D match, TRBD1 (6 bases). V lost 4 bases and J 14 bases, leaving 15 bases between the germline ends. The CDR3 sequence is 13 residues long. CDR1 is SNHLY, CDR2 FYNNEI, per germline. As DNA, the CDR3 is TGTGCCAGCAGTGGCCCTCCCAGGGGAGCCCTCCACTTT. Protein: CASSGPPRGALHF.

The genes are TRBV6-6 and TRBJ1-2; no firm D call. From germline, CDR1 is MNHNY and CDR2 SVGAGI (reference sequence). Trimming removed 7 bases at V and 4 bases at J, with 10 bases between. CDR3 size: 12 residues. The DNA for the CDR3 is TGTGCCAGCATGGTGAACCCCTATGGCTACACCTTC. Translating gives CASMVNPYGYTF.